The following is a TCR beta chain sequence with its context. This CDR3 has 15 amino acids. Germline V lookup: CDR1 SGHVT, CDR2 SQSDAQ. These data belong to a study of tumor-infiltrating lymphocytes in oesophageal squamous cell carcinoma. Via MiXCR, TCRdb re-called the PCR reads, giving one row per CDR3 protein. The sample carries about 15,000 distinct CDR3 sequences, around 50% recorded once. This TCR derives from a male donor with esophageal squamous cell carcinoma. The rearrangement links TRBV7-4 to TRBJ2-3; 8 bases line up with TRBD1. TRBJ2-1 matches the DNA end more closely, so the J call is doubtful. Sequencing was done on a sample of blood. The CDR3 sequence: CASSTDRVSYNEQFF. The DNA for the CDR3 is TGTGCCAGCAGCACGGACAGGGTATCCTACAATGAGCAGTTCTTC.